This TCR beta chain was sequenced for a study of Ad26.COV2.S vaccination and SARS-CoV-2 variants. Looking at the study overall: Each vaccinee took Ad26.COV2.S intramuscularly, once or twice 56 days apart.

Documented treatment: some 20 received Ad26.COV2.S at low or high dose, single or two shots; about 5 received placebo; per-sample allocation not given. Sampling was done on day 63 after the first vaccine or placebo injection. At a Boston site, the person donating was an adult of 18-55 years. The CDR3 has 12 amino acids. Deletions cut 1 base from V and 7 bases from J, with 5 bases between. Generated by immunoSEQ multiplex PCR, the TCRdb table keeps only in-frame clones and is missing some. The repertoire holds 300,000 to 400,000 clones, with around 87% as singletons. The sequences come from peripheral blood, collected in a trial of Ad26.COV2.S vaccine versus placebo. This sequence was found in a person between 18 and 65 years old who received the Ad26.COV2.S COVID-19 vaccine or a placebo. This chain connects TRBV12-3 or TRBV12-4 to TRBJ2-1, with D hard to call. CDR3 region: CASSLGANEQFF. As DNA, the CDR3 is TGTGCCAGCAGTTTAGGGGCAAATGAGCAGTTCTTC.